The rows below give T cell receptor beta chains drawn from one sample of a study of cytomegalovirus exposure and HLA in healthy donors. Some clones are missing from TCRdb's copy, which holds only in-frame ones; the method was immunoSEQ multiplex PCR. The sample records 150,000 to 180,000 clones, less than 80% being singletons. The sample was PBMCs. The receptors here all came from a man aged 25-45 years in good health and CMV-seronegative. CDR3s include the opening cysteine and the closing phenylalanine or tryptophan. Fields, in order: D gene, J gene, clone size, V gene, CDR3 protein, CDR3 DNA. A D gene is named only where the DNA matches it firmly. Clone sizes are given selectively: once, few, many, or a class where the clone is expanded.

. TRBJ2-1 . TRBV6-1 CASSSRTATKNEQFF TGTGCCAGCAGTAGCAGGACGGCGACTAAAAATGAGCAGTTCTTC
. TRBJ2-7 . TRBV27 CASSLSPGLGQYF TGTGCCAGCAGTTTATCGCCGGGTCTGGGTCAGTACTTC
. TRBJ2-7 few TRBV19 CASSARSTSYEQYF TGTGCCAGTAGTGCCAGGTCTACCTCCTACGAGCAGTACTTC
. TRBJ1-1 . TRBV19 CASTGMYTEAFF TGTGCCAGTACTGGCATGTACACTGAAGCTTTCTTT
. TRBJ2-1 . TRBV11-1 CASNPDSSLYNEQFF TGTGCCAGCAACCCGGACAGTTCCCTCTACAATGAGCAGTTCTTC
. TRBJ2-7 . TRBV19 CATSLAGSYEQYF TGTGCCACCTCTTTGGCGGGCAGCTACGAGCAGTACTTC
TRBD1 TRBJ2-7 . TRBV13 CASSEPGQGPHEQYF TGTGCCAGCAGCGAACCGGGACAGGGCCCCCACGAGCAGTACTTC
TRBD1 TRBJ2-5 . TRBV7-2 CASSGPGQGAVETQYF TGTGCCAGCAGCGGTCCGGGTCAGGGGGCGGTCGAGACCCAGTACTTC
. TRBJ2-2 few TRBV27 CASSFSTGELFF TGTGCCAGCAGTTTTTCTACCGGGGAGCTGTTTTTT
. TRBJ2-5 . TRBV7-8 CASSSARQETQYF TGTGCCAGCAGCTCTGCGCGGCAAGAGACCCAGTACTTC
TRBD1 TRBJ1-6 few TRBV5-1 CASSRAGTGDSPLHF TGCGCCAGCAGCCGTGCCGGGACAGGAGATTCACCCCTCCACTTT
TRBD1 TRBJ2-5 . TRBV5-6 CASSLRTGVETQYF TGTGCCAGCAGCTTACGGACAGGGGTGGAGACCCAGTACTTC
. TRBJ2-7 . TRBV25-1 CASSETWVGAGDYEQYF TGTGCCAGCAGTGAAACGTGGGTGGGGGCAGGGGACTACGAGCAGTACTTC
. TRBJ2-7 . TRBV6-6 CASSYGTTYEQYF TGTGCCAGCAGTTACGGCACCACCTACGAGCAGTACTTC
. TRBJ2-7 . TRBV13 CASRGQLGYEQYF TGTGCCAGCAGAGGACAGCTAGGCTACGAGCAGTACTTC